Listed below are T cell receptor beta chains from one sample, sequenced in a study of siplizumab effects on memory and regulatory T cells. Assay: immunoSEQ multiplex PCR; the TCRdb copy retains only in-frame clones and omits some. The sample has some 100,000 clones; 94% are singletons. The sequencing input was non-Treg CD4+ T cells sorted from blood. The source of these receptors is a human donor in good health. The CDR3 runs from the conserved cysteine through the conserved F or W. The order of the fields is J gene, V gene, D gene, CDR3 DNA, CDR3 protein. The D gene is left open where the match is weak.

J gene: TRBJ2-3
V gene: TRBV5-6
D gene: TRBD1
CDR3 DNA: TGTGCCAGCAGCCCTAGGACAGGGGGCCGGGATACGCAGTATTTT
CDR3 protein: CASSPRTGGRDTQYF

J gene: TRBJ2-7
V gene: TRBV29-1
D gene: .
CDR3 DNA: TGCAGCGTTTCCACTCGGGGGTTATTTGCCGAGCAGTACTTC
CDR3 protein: CSVSTRGLFAEQYF

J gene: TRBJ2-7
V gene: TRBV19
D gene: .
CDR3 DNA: TGTGCCAGTACGGCCGGGACCCTAACCACGAGTTTACACACACCCCGGTCCGAGCAGTACTTC
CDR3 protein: CASTAGTLTTSLHTPRSEQYF

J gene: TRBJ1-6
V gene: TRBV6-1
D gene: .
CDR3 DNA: TGTGCCATTACAGAGACTCCAAATTCACCCCTCCACTTT
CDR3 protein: CAITETPNSPLHF

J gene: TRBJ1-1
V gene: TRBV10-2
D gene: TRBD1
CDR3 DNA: TGCGCCAGCACAGACAGGGACATGAACACTGAAGCTTTCTTT
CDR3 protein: CASTDRDMNTEAFF

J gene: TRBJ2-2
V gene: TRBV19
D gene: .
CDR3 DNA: TGTGCCAGTAGTGGATTAGGGAACACCGGGGAGCTGTTTTTT
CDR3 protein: CASSGLGNTGELFF

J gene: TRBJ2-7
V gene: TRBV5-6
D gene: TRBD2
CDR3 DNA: TGTGCCAGCAGCTTATATAGCGGGAATCGGGTCCACGAGCAGTACTTC
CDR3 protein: CASSLYSGNRVHEQYF

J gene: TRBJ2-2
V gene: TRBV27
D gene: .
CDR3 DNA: TGTGCCAGCAGCAACCGCGGGGGCGCCGGGGAGCTGTTTTTT
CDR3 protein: CASSNRGGAGELFF

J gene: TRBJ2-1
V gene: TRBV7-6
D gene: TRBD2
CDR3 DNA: TGTGCCAGCAGCTTAGGGAGCGGGATGGATGAGCAGTTCTTC
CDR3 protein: CASSLGSGMDEQFF

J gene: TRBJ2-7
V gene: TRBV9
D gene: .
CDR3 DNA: TGTGCCAGCAGCCGAGGGGGGGGAGGCTACGAGCAGTACTTC
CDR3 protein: CASSRGGGGYEQYF

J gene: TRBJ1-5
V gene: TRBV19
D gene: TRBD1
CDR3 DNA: TGTGCCGGAGGGGGGGCAGGGGGCGGCAATCAGCCCCAGCATTTT
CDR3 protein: CAGGGAGGGNQPQHF

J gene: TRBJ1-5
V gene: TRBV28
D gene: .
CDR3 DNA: TGTGCCAGCATCGGGGGTCATCATAGCAATCAGCCCCAGCATTTT
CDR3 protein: CASIGGHHSNQPQHF

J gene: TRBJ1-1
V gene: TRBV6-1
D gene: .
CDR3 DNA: TGTGCCAGCAGAACAGCTTCGAACACTGAAGCTTTCTTT
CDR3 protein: CASRTASNTEAFF

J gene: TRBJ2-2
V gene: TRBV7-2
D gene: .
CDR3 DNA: TGTGCCAGTAAACAAGGGGGGACAGACACCGGGGAGCTGTTTTTT
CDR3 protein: CASKQGGTDTGELFF